The next 12 T cell receptor beta chains were all read from a single sample in a study of vaccination and CD4 T cells after COVID-19. The antigens of these receptors remain unknown. The treatment: approximately 9-day PBMC culture with coronavirus spike peptide pools or control peptides (ViraFEST assay). Cultured CD4+ T cell DNA was sequenced using the Oncomine TCR Beta short-read assay. In TCRdb, the PCR reads were re-called with MiXCR into one record per CDR3 protein. The sample holds about 9,500 distinct CDR3 sequences, around three fifths seen once. The sample taken for sequencing was CD4+ T cells from blood, cultured in vitro. Receptors originate from a human donor who had recovered from COVID-19.

V and J are TRBV10-3 and TRBJ1-1; D unresolved. The germline CDR1 and CDR2 sequences are ENHRY and SYGVKD. V was clipped by 7 bases and J by 0 bases, with 9 bases between them. The CDR3 is 13 residues long. CDR3 residues: CAIMLSLNTEAFF. The CDR3 coding sequence is TGTGCCATCATGTTGTCGTTGAACACTGAAGCTTTCTTT.

The J gene is TRBJ1-2, the V gene TRBV7-9; D gene ambiguous. The CDR3 runs 15 residues. Germline CDR1 reads SEHNR; CDR2 reads FQNEAQ (reference sequence). V was trimmed by 2 bases and J by 0 bases, leaving 10 bases between them. In DNA, the CDR3 is TGTGCCAGCAGCTTAAGGCAGGTTACTAACTATGGCTACACCTTC. It specifies CASSLRQVTNYGYTF. The complete variable domain, with remaining parts taken from reference TRBV7-9 and TRBJ1-2, reads DTGVSQNPRHKITKRGQNVTFRCDPISEHNRLYWYRQTLGQGPEFLTYFQNEAQLEKSRLLSDRFSAERPKGSFSTLEIQRTEQGDSAMYLCASSLRQVTNYGYTFGSGTRLTVV.

The chain uses TRBV19 and TRBJ2-4; the match to TRBD1 covers 9 bases. Germline trimming cut 4 bases from V and 0 bases from J; bases unmatched to any gene: 4. The CDR3 is made up of 16 amino acids. Germline CDR1 is LNHDA and CDR2 is SQIVND (reference sequence). The CDR3 region has the DNA TGTGCCAGTAGTAACCACAGGGGGCTAGCCAAAAACATTCAGTACTTC. Translating gives CASSNHRGLAKNIQYF.

This rearrangement joins TRBV12-3 or TRBV12-4 to TRBJ1-2; maybe TRBD1 (5 bases). The CDR3 sequence is 12 residues long. Trimming cost V 4 bases and J 6 bases, with 9 bases left between them. CDR3 sequence reads: CASSWGTDGYTF. The CDR3, as DNA: TGTGCCAGCAGTTGGGGGACTGATGGCTACACCTTC.

This chain uses TRBV27 with TRBJ1-4, with TRBD1 matching over 10 bases. V shed 6 bases and J 7 bases; nucleotides not matched to a gene: 14. This CDR3 contains 17 residues. Germline CDR1 reads MNHEY; CDR2 reads SMNVEV (reference sequence). CDR3 residues: CASRLRDRGVGGEKLFF. CDR3 coding DNA: TGTGCCAGCAGACTCCGGGACAGGGGTGTGGGCGGTGAAAAACTGTTTTTT.

V is TRBV5-1 and J is TRBJ1-1; TRBD1 aligns across 9 bases. CDR3 length equals 15 residues. Losses at the gene ends were 4 bases for V and 3 bases for J; bases not matched to a gene: 7. CDR1 and CDR2 (germline): SGHRS, YFSETQ. CDR3 sequence reads: CASSGTGNVDTEAFF. The CDR3 DNA reads as TGCGCCAGCAGCGGGACAGGGAACGTCGACACTGAAGCTTTCTTT.

Here the CDR3 DNA reads TGTGCCAGCAGCCGGGGGGATACGCAGTATTTT. Protein sequence: CASSRGDTQYF. The chain links TRBV7-3 to TRBJ2-3; a weak D match, TRBD2 (6 bases). From germline, CDR1 is SGHTA and CDR2 FQGTGA. V was cut by 5 bases and J by 6 bases, with 6 bases left in between. This CDR3 contains 11 residues.

The chain carries TRBV10-3 and TRBJ1-2, with 10 bases that match TRBD1. This CDR3 spans 14 amino acids. Germline CDR1 and CDR2: ENHRY and SYGVKD. The trim removed 3 bases at V and 4 bases at J, leaving 2 bases unmatched. The CDR3 nucleotides read TGTGCCATCAGTGATGGACAGGGGGGCTATGGCTACACCTTC. Translation gives CAISDGQGGYGYTF.

This clonotype was counted only a few times. The V and J genes are TRBV25-1 and TRBJ2-7; D is unclear. CDR1 and CDR2 from the germline V gene are MGHDK and SYGVNS. V was cut by 4 bases and J by 5 bases, with 6 bases left in between. CDR3 size: 11 residues. In DNA form, the CDR3 reads TGTGCCAGCAGTGGGTACCACGAGCAGTACTTC. This translates into CASSGYHEQYF.

This clonotype was counted a few times. The rearrangement uses TRBV10-3 and TRBJ2-7; 8 nucleotides match TRBD1. There are 18 residues in the CDR3. The V and J ends lost 1 base and 0 bases, in that order; junction bases with no gene match: 11. CDR1 is ENHRY, CDR2 SYGVKD, per germline. CDR3 protein: CAISEWGDRSGSSYEQYF. The DNA for the CDR3 is TGTGCCATCAGTGAGTGGGGGGACAGGTCGGGGAGCTCCTACGAGCAGTACTTC.

In this sample, this clonotype turned up a few times. The chain carries TRBV20-1 and TRBJ1-2, with 8 bases fitting TRBD1. Trimming removed 8 bases from V and 4 bases from J; junction bases left unmatched: 12. Germline CDR1 DFQATT, CDR2 SNEGSKA (reference sequence). The CDR3 covers 14 residues. The DNA of the CDR3 is TGCAGTCCCGACTTCAGGGGGCGCGGCTATGGCTACACCTTC. As protein: CSPDFRGRGYGYTF.

This CDR3 is CASSLTVPGGGYTF. CDR3 sequence (DNA): TGTGCCAGCAGCTTAACGGTTCCGGGGGGGGGCTACACCTTC. V usage is TRBV7-3 and J usage is TRBJ1-2, with TRBD1 as a possible D gene (5 bases). Germline V gene data show CDR1 as SGHTA and CDR2 as FQGTGA. V was shortened by 0 bases and J by 8 bases, with 13 bases between the two germline ends. The CDR3 sequence is 14 residues long.